The source of this TCR beta chain is a study of blood T cells in healthy people across ages. Findings and caveats of the study: Donor CMV status was unknown, possibly confounding expanded clonotype changes.

Through a sample-barcoded 5' primer and a J-beta primer mix, a second PCR was run for roughly 7 to 11 cycles. Each CDR3 protein gets one entry after TCRdb re-called the 5' RACE reads with MiXCR. Among 780,000 or so distinct CDR3 sequences, 40% to 65% were seen once, and the ten largest hold about 42%. As concerns this clonotype: What it binds is not known.

Staff drew approximately 9.7 milliliters of peripheral blood from each donor. Germline trimming cut 5 bases from V and 0 bases from J; bases unmatched to any gene: 7. The germline V gene has CDR1 PRHDT and CDR2 FYEKMQ (reference sequence). The CDR3 is 18 amino acids. Sequenced sample: blood. This chain joins TRBV13 and TRBJ2-6; TRBD1 agrees at 10 bases. This receptor was identified in an elderly man in good health. CDR3 in DNA: TGTGCCAGCAGCGGACAGGACAGGGGGGGCTCTGGGGCCAACGTCCTGACTTTC. It specifies CASSGQDRGGSGANVLTF.